Shown below are 21 T cell receptor beta chains from a single sample sequenced in a study of blood T cell repertoires in COVID-19. Profiled with immunoSEQ multiplex PCR; TCRdb holds only in-frame clones, not every one. The data show about 160,000 clones, 82% seen once. The material sequenced was peripheral blood. The receptors stem from a woman in her thirties or forties with COVID-19, enrolled during active disease.

In its sample, this clone was seen once. This chain joins TRBV9 and TRBJ1-3; D gene unclear. The ends were cut back, 5 bases at V and 4 bases at J, with 13 bases in the middle. Per the germline V gene, CDR1 is SGDLS and CDR2 is YYNGEE. This CDR3 region has 14 residues. Here the CDR3 reads CASSSTPVGNTIYF. CDR3 bases: TGTGCCAGCAGTTCCACCCCGGTGGGAAACACCATATATTTT.

The chain joins TRBV6-5 to TRBJ2-1; the match to TRBD1 covers 7 bases. The ends lost 0 bases at V and 7 bases at J; junction bases unmatched: 6. Germline V CDR1 and CDR2: MNHEY, SVGAGI. The CDR3 contains 15 residues. The CDR3 reads CASSYSWDSTNEQFF. For the CDR3, the DNA is TGTGCCAGCAGTTACTCTTGGGACAGTACGAATGAGCAGTTCTTC.

This clone was found once. The chain uses TRBV5-1 and TRBJ2-1; D is possibly TRBD2 (5 bases). Germline loops: CDR1 SGHRS, CDR2 YFSETQ. CDR3 length equals 14 residues. Trimming removed 4 bases from V and 8 bases from J, with 16 bases in between. The CDR3 nucleotides are TGCGCCAGCAGCGTCCTAGCCCCCGGCGATGAGCAGTTCTTC. Translated, it gives CASSVLAPGDEQFF.

This chain joins TRBV28 and TRBJ1-5; a weak D match, TRBD1 (6 bases). The germline V gene encodes CDR1 MDHEN and CDR2 SYDVKM. Trimming took 6 bases from V and 3 from J, leaving 15 bases between them. This CDR3 comprises 15 residues. The CDR3 nucleotides are TGTGCCAGCAGGGCGACGGGACAAGACAATCAGCCCCAGCATTTT. Translated: CASRATGQDNQPQHF.

Ten or more counts support this clone. The V call is TRBV7-3, the J call TRBJ2-7; 14 bases map to TRBD2. This CDR3 contains 14 residues. Losses at the gene ends were 6 bases for V and 2 bases for J; bases not matched to a gene: 0. Germline CDR1 and CDR2: SGHTA and FQGTGA. CDR3: CASRTSGRAYEQYF. Here the CDR3 DNA reads TGTGCCAGCAGGACTAGCGGGAGGGCCTACGAGCAGTACTTC.

The DNA of the CDR3 is TGTGCCAGCAGGAGAATCGGGACAGGGGGCGGCTATGGCTACACCTTC. It encodes CASRRIGTGGGYGYTF. The chain is built from TRBV27 and TRBJ1-2; 12 nucleotides match TRBD1. Germline V lookup: CDR1 MNHEY, CDR2 SMNVEV (reference sequence). The junction had 9 bases not matched to a gene; V was cut back by 6 bases and J by 4 bases. This CDR3 is 16 amino acids long.

This chain links TRBV5-6 with TRBJ1-1, with a tentative D call TRBD1 (6 bases). There are 15 residues in the CDR3. V gave up 6 bases and J gave up 2 bases, with 17 bases separating them. Per the germline V gene, CDR1 is SGHDT and CDR2 is YYEEEE. The CDR3 nucleotides read TGTGCCAGCATCGAGTTCAGGGGCCCAAACACTGAAGCTTTCTTT. Protein: CASIEFRGPNTEAFF.

This chain joins TRBV6-5 and TRBJ1-5, with D perhaps TRBD1 (6 bases). The CDR3 totals 15 residues. Germline CDR1 reads MNHEY; CDR2 reads SVGAGI. The V end lost 6 bases, the J end lost 6 bases, and 18 bases lay between the germline ends. CDR3 DNA: TGTGCCAGCAGGGCAGGGGTGGGTTCAAGTCAGCCCCAGCATTTT. Translating it yields CASRAGVGSSQPQHF.

The chain joins TRBV6-4 to TRBJ1-1; possibly TRBD1 for D (6 bases). CDR1 and CDR2 (germline): MRHNA, SNTAGT. The length of the CDR3 is 14 residues. Trimming stripped 3 bases from V and 3 bases from J, with 11 bases between. CDR3 DNA: TGTGCCAGCAGTGAACGATCAGGGGACACTGAAGCTTTCTTT. It yields the protein CASSERSGDTEAFF.

The CDR3 region is CAWSPGTYEQYV. CDR3 coding DNA: TGTGCCTGGAGTCCGGGAACCTACGAGCAGTACGTC. The J gene is TRBJ2-7, the V gene TRBV30, with D possibly matching TRBD2 (5 bases). Between the trimmed V and J ends, which lost 2 bases and 2 bases, there was a span of 7 bases. Germline V gene sequence: CDR1 GTSNPN, CDR2 SVGIG (reference sequence). The CDR3 is 12 residues long.

This chain joins TRBV5-4 and TRBJ1-6; TRBD1 might be the D (6 bases). Trimming removed 9 bases at V and 7 bases at J, with 17 bases between. Looked up from germline, CDR1 is SGHNT and CDR2 is YYREEE (reference sequence). This CDR3 contains 14 residues. The CDR3 DNA sequence: TGTGCCATTCAAACCAGGGGTCCAAATTCACCCCTCCACTTT. The encoded protein is CAIQTRGPNSPLHF.

This chain connects TRBV5-1 to TRBJ2-5; 9 positions match TRBD1. The V and J ends lost 4 bases and 5 bases, in that order; junction bases with no gene match: 6. CDR1 is SGHRS, CDR2 YFSETQ, per germline. The CDR3 contains 14 residues. The CDR3: CASSPRTGVETQYF. The CDR3 DNA sequence: TGCGCCAGCAGCCCCAGGACAGGGGTGGAGACCCAGTACTTC.

This clone was observed once. V gene TRBV30 combines with J gene TRBJ1-5; 7 bases are shared with TRBD1. V was clipped by 6 bases and J by 1 base; unmatched bases: 6. In germline, CDR1 is GTSNPN, CDR2 SVGIG (reference sequence). The CDR3 totals 14 residues. The chain's CDR3 is CACGQAQSNQPQHF. As DNA, the CDR3 is TGTGCCTGTGGACAGGCGCAAAGCAATCAGCCCCAGCATTTT.

This chain links TRBV7-3 with TRBJ2-1; TRBD2 might be the D (5 bases). Trimming left V 5 bases short and J 0 bases short, with 11 bases between. The CDR3 totals 15 residues. Per the germline V gene, CDR1 is SGHTA and CDR2 is FQGTGA. The CDR3 bases are TGTGCCAGCAGCGGGTTGGGAGCCTCCTACAATGAGCAGTTCTTC. Protein: CASSGLGASYNEQFF.

For this clone: One end of the junction does not line up with germline, which may come from a read error. J is TRBJ1-4 and V is TRBV30; no firm D call. The CDR3 is 12 amino acids. The germline V gene encodes CDR1 GTSNPN and CDR2 SVGIG (reference sequence). In nucleotides, the CDR3 is TGTGCCTCGAGTCTGTCCGATGAAAAACTGTTTTTT. Amino acids: CASSLSDEKLFF.

The rearrangement uses TRBV30 and TRBJ2-5, with 7 bases lining up with TRBD2. The CDR3 contains 15 residues. V lost 2 bases, J lost 1 base, and 7 bases stayed unmatched. From germline, CDR1 is GTSNPN and CDR2 SVGIG (reference sequence). The CDR3, as DNA: TGTGCCTGGAGTACCGCACGGACTAGCCAAGAGACCCAGTACTTC. Its protein is CAWSTARTSQETQYF.

The rearrangement uses TRBV6-4 and TRBJ2-1; 9 positions match TRBD2. In germline, CDR1 is MRHNA, CDR2 SNTAGT. The CDR3 totals 14 residues. V lost 0 bases, J lost 6 bases, and 0 bases stayed unmatched. The chain's CDR3 is CASSDSRGGNEQFF. CDR3 DNA sequence: TGTGCCAGCAGTGACTCGCGGGGGGGCAATGAGCAGTTCTTC.

The chain combines TRBV27 with TRBJ2-5, with 7 bases that match TRBD2. CDR3 length equals 14 residues. The germline V gene encodes CDR1 MNHEY and CDR2 SMNVEV (reference sequence). Losses at the gene ends were 4 bases for V and 5 bases for J; bases not matched to a gene: 7. CDR3 DNA: TGTGCCAGCAGTTCCCAGGGAGGGTGGGAGACCCAGTACTTC. Protein sequence: CASSSQGGWETQYF.

This chain uses TRBV2 with TRBJ1-1; no clear D. CDR3 length: 11 residues. V was trimmed by 7 bases and J by 3 bases, leaving 6 bases between them. Germline values: CDR1 SNHLY, CDR2 FYNNEI. The CDR3 reads CASTVDTEAFF. CDR3 bases: TGTGCCAGCACGGTTGACACTGAAGCTTTCTTT.

The V call is TRBV6-5, the J call TRBJ2-1, with D perhaps matching TRBD1 (6 bases). The CDR3 contains 15 residues. Trimming stripped 5 bases from V and 9 bases from J, with 20 bases between. Germline values: CDR1 MNHEY, CDR2 SVGAGI. As DNA, the CDR3 is TGTGCCAGCAGTATAGACAGGTCTGCGCGCGGTGAGCAGTTCTTC. This gives the protein CASSIDRSARGEQFF.

The V and J genes are TRBV2 and TRBJ2-2; 7 bases agree with TRBD2. V trimming: 8 bases; J trimming: 4 bases; junction bases outside the gene matches: 4. This CDR3 has 13 residues. Germline assignment: CDR1 SNHLY and CDR2 FYNNEI. The CDR3 is CASARESTGELFF. The CDR3 DNA reads as TGTGCCAGCGCGCGGGAGTCCACCGGGGAGCTGTTTTTT.